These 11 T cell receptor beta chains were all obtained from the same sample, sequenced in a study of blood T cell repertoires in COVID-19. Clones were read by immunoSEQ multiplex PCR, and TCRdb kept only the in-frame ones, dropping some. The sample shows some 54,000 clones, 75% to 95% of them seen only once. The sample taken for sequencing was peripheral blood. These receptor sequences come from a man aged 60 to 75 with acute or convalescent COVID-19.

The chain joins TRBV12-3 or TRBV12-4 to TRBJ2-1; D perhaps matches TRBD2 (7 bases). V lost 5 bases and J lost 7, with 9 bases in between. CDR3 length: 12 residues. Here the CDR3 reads CASSKGGNEQFF. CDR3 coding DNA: TGTGCCAGCAGTAAGGGGGGGAATGAGCAGTTCTTC.

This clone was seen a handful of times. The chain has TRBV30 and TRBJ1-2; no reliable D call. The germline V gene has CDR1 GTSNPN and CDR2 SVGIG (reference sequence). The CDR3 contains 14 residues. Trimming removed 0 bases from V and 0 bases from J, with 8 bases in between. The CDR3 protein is CAWSVEASNYGYTF. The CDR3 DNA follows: TGTGCCTGGAGTGTCGAAGCGTCTAACTATGGCTACACCTTC.

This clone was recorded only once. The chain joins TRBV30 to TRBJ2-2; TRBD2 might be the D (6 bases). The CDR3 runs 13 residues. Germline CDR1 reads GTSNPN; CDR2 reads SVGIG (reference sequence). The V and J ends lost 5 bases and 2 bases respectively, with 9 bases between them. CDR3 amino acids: CAWGGGNTGELFF. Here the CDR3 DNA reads TGTGCCTGGGGGGGAGGAAACACCGGGGAGCTGTTTTTT.

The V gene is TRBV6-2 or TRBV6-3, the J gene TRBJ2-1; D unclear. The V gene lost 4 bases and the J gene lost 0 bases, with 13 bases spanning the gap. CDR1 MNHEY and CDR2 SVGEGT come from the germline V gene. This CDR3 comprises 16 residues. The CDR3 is CASSSDSESSYNEQFF. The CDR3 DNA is TGTGCCAGCAGTTCCGACTCCGAGAGCTCCTACAATGAGCAGTTCTTC.

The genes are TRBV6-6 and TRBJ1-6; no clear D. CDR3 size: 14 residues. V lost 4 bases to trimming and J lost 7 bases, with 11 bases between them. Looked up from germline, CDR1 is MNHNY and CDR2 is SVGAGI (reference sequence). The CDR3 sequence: CASSSTSSNSPLHF. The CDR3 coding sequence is TGTGCCAGCAGTTCAACTTCCTCGAATTCACCCCTCCACTTT.

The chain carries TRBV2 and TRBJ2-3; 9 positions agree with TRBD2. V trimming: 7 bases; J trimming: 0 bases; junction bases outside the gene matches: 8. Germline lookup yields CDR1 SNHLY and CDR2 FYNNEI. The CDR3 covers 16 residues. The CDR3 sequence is CASNPSGTHSTDTQYF. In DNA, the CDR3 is TGTGCCAGCAACCCTAGCGGGACCCATAGCACAGATACGCAGTATTTT. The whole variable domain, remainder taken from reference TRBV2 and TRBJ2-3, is EPEVTQTPSHQVTQMGQEVILRCVPISNHLYFYWYRQILGQKVEFLVSFYNNEISEKSEIFDDQFSVERPDGSNFTLKIRSTKLEDSAMYFCASNPSGTHSTDTQYFGPGTRLTVL.

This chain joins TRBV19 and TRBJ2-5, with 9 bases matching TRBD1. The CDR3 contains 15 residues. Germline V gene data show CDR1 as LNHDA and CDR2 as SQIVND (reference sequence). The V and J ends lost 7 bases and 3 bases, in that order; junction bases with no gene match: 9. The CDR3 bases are TGTGCCAGTAATCGGGGACAGGGACGGGAAGAGACCCAGTACTTC. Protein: CASNRGQGREETQYF.

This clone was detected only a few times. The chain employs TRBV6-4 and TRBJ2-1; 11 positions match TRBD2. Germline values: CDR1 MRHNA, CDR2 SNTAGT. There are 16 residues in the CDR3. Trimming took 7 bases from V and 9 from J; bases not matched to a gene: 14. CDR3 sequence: CASNVDSGRALSEQFF. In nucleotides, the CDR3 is TGTGCCAGCAACGTCGATAGCGGGAGGGCCCTCAGTGAGCAGTTCTTC.

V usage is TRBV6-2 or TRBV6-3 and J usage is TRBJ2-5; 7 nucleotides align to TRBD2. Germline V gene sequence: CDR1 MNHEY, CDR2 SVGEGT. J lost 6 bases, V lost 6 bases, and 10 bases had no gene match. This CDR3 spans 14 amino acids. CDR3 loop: CASSPRRESKTQYF. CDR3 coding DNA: TGTGCCAGCAGCCCTCGGCGGGAGTCAAAGACCCAGTACTTC.

Written as DNA, the CDR3 is TGTGCCAGCAGTTCCACGGTAGATCAGCCCCAGCATTTT. This encodes CASSSTVDQPQHF. The chain has TRBV11-3 and TRBJ1-5; no firm D call. CDR3 length: 13 residues. The V end was cut by 6 bases, the J end by 5 bases, with 11 bases between. Per germline, CDR1 SGHNT and CDR2 YENEEA.

CDR3 bases: TGTGCCAGCAGCGTAGGGAGGGGGCGTTCCGAGCAGTACTTC. Amino acid sequence: CASSVGRGRSEQYF. V is TRBV9 and J is TRBJ2-7, with D perhaps matching TRBD1 (7 bases). Looked up from germline, CDR1 is SGDLS and CDR2 is YYNGEE. The CDR3 is 14 residues long. V was clipped by 0 bases and J by 6 bases, with 13 bases between them.